This record looks at one TCR beta chain sequence and its context. Germline and genes: mouse. The sample's time point: mouse harvest day 14 after allogeneic transplant. Tail vein injection delivered 10^7 T-cell-depleted bone marrow cells and 10^6 splenic CD5+ T cells. Tissues came from B6→BALB/c major-mismatch GVHD mice at day 7 or 14. This specimen belongs to a study of tissue T cells after allogeneic stem cell transplantation. The repertoire was sequenced with immunoSEQ multiplex PCR; TCRdb's copy has only in-frame clones and lacks some. The sample consists of under 4,000 clones, approximately 53% of them appearing once. The sample consisted of gut tissue. The sequence was obtained from a female BALB/c mouse given C57BL/6 T cells with graft-versus-host disease after an allogeneic hematopoietic cell transplant.

The CDR3 bases that were read are TGTGCCAGCTCTCGGACGACTGGGGGCCCTTATGAACAGTAC. Translated: CASSRTTGGPYEQY. In full, the CDR3 is CASSRTTGGPYEQYF. The chain uses TRBV12-1 and TRBJ2-7; 9 bases align to TRBD2. The read ends 1 residue early relative to the CDR3; the germline J gene fills the gap. The germline V gene has CDR1 SGHSN and CDR2 HYEKVE. V was pared by 2 bases and J by 4 bases, with 8 bases of the junction left unmatched. This CDR3 contains 15 residues. The full variable domain, completed using reference TRBV12-1 and TRBJ2-7, is DSGVVQSPRHIIKEKGGRSVLTCIPISGHSNVVWYQQTLGKELKFLIQHYEKVERDKGFLPSRFSVQQFDDYHSEMNMSALELEDSAMYFCASSRTTGGPYEQYFGPGTRLTVL.